The 16 T cell receptor beta chains reported below all come from one sample, sequenced in a study of beta chain features in type 1 diabetes. Expressed TCRB transcripts were sequenced because the isolated RNA had all been reverse transcribed beforehand. Method: immunoSEQ multiplex PCR; TCRdb's copy keeps in-frame clones and lacks some. Altogether 38,000 or so clones are present, about 64% being singletons, with the ten largest covering approximately 2%. The sequenced sample was Tregs from blood. All receptors derive from a woman aged 25 to 39 in good health.

J is TRBJ2-1 and V is TRBV7-2; 11 bases are shared with TRBD2. The CDR3 contains 16 residues. V shed 2 bases, J shed 7 bases, and the junction held 7 bases outside the gene matches. In germline, CDR1 is SGHTA, CDR2 FQGNSA. This chain's CDR3 is CASSLTPGLAANEQFF. As DNA, the CDR3 is TGTGCCAGCAGCTTAACTCCGGGACTAGCGGCTAATGAGCAGTTCTTC.

This chain connects TRBV5-1 to TRBJ2-5; D possibly corresponds to TRBD1 (5 bases). Germline V CDR1 and CDR2: SGHRS, YFSETQ. The CDR3 extends over 14 amino acids. V was trimmed by 0 bases and J by 5 bases, leaving 11 bases between them. The CDR3 loop reads CASSLAQGSETQYF. CDR3 DNA: TGCGCCAGCAGCTTGGCCCAGGGCTCGGAGACCCAGTACTTC. Combining the CDR3 with reference TRBV5-1 and TRBJ2-5 gives the whole variable domain KAGVTQTPRYLIKTRGQQVTLSCSPISGHRSVSWYQQTPGQGLQFLFEYFSETQRNKGNFPGRFSGRQFSNSRSEMNVSTLELGDSALYLCASSLAQGSETQYFGPGTRLLVL.

This chain uses TRBV27 with TRBJ2-1, with 7 positions matching TRBD2. V dropped 5 bases and J dropped 9; count of bases not matched to a gene: 7. The CDR3 totals 13 residues. Germline V gene sequence: CDR1 MNHEY, CDR2 SMNVEV (reference sequence). The DNA for the CDR3 is TGTGCCAGCAGTCCCCGGGGACTATTTGAGCAGTTCTTC. It specifies CASSPRGLFEQFF.

The chain combines TRBV5-1 with TRBJ1-4; 7 bases map to TRBD1. Germline assignment: CDR1 SGHRS and CDR2 YFSETQ. CDR3 length: 14 residues. Trimming at V came to 5 bases and at J to 4 bases, leaving 5 bases not matched to a gene. The CDR3 DNA is TGCGCCAGCAGACCACGACAGGGTAATGAAAAACTGTTTTTT. Amino acids: CASRPRQGNEKLFF.

This chain links TRBV5-5 with TRBJ1-2; no clear D gene. Germline values: CDR1 SGHKS, CDR2 YYEKEE (reference sequence). V was cut by 4 bases and J by 8 bases, with 9 bases left in between. The CDR3 spans 11 residues. CDR3 nucleotides: TGTGCCAGCAGCCTACACGGGGGCTACACCTTC. It translates to CASSLHGGYTF.

The rearrangement uses TRBV5-1 and TRBJ2-1; 9 bases agree with TRBD1. CDR1 SGHRS and CDR2 YFSETQ come from the germline V gene. The length of the CDR3 is 14 residues. Trimming removed 8 bases from V and 4 bases from J; junction bases left unmatched: 7. CDR3 nucleotides: TGCGCCAGTAGACCGGGACAGGGATACAATGAGCAGTTCTTC. The encoded protein is CASRPGQGYNEQFF. The full variable domain, with the rest looked up from reference TRBV5-1 and TRBJ2-1, is KAGVTQTPRYLIKTRGQQVTLSCSPISGHRSVSWYQQTPGQGLQFLFEYFSETQRNKGNFPGRFSGRQFSNSRSEMNVSTLELGDSALYLCASRPGQGYNEQFFGPGTRLTVL.

V gene TRBV5-4 combines with J gene TRBJ1-1; possibly TRBD1 for D (5 bases). Germline V CDR1 and CDR2: SGHNT, YYREEE (reference sequence). The CDR3 length is 14 residues. The ends were cut back, 0 bases at V and 6 bases at J, with 12 bases in the middle. The CDR3 region has the DNA TGTGCCAGCAGCTTGGGACAGCTCGCGTCTGAAGCTTTCTTT. This encodes CASSLGQLASEAFF.

The chain employs TRBV7-8 and TRBJ2-7, with 7 bases fitting TRBD2. Losses at the gene ends were 5 bases for V and 3 bases for J; bases not matched to a gene: 4. The CDR3 is 13 amino acids. CDR1 is SGHVS, CDR2 FQNEAQ, per germline. CDR3 sequence: CASSRDYDYEQYF. CDR3 DNA sequence: TGTGCCAGCAGCCGGGACTATGACTACGAGCAGTACTTC.

CDR3 in DNA: TGTGCCAGCAGCGGCGGGACCTACCGCACAGATACGCAGTATTTT. This gives the protein CASSGGTYRTDTQYF. The rearrangement joins TRBV2 to TRBJ2-3; weak D call: TRBD2 (6 bases). CDR3 length equals 15 residues. V lost 6 bases, J lost 1 base, and 14 bases lay in between. In germline, CDR1 is SNHLY, CDR2 FYNNEI.

This clone was seen only a few times. The chain uses TRBV2 and TRBJ2-7; D is possibly TRBD1 (5 bases). The CDR3 consists of 14 residues. The germline CDR1 and CDR2 sequences are SNHLY and FYNNEI. V dropped 6 bases and J dropped 4 bases, with 16 bases sitting between them. Here the CDR3 DNA reads TGTGCCAGCAGCCCAGGGCCAAGACAATACGAGCAGTACTTC. Protein product: CASSPGPRQYEQYF.

The chain links TRBV13 to TRBJ1-1; D remains unclear. Deletions cut 5 bases from V and 1 base from J, with 23 bases between. The V gene's germline CDR1 is PRHDT and CDR2 FYEKMQ (reference sequence). This CDR3 is built from 18 residues. This chain's CDR3 is CASSARAVIFGSNTEAFF. CDR3 nucleotide sequence: TGTGCCAGCAGCGCGCGGGCAGTTATTTTTGGTTCGAACACTGAAGCTTTCTTT.

This clone was counted only a few times. The chain joins TRBV29-1 to TRBJ2-4; 7 bases fit TRBD2. The germline V gene has CDR1 SQVTM and CDR2 ANQGSEA. V shed 4 bases, J shed 0 bases, and the junction held 3 bases outside the gene matches. This CDR3 comprises 14 residues. Here the CDR3 DNA reads TGCAGCGTTGGGGAGGGGCTAGCCAAAAACATTCAGTACTTC. Its protein is CSVGEGLAKNIQYF.

This clone appeared a few times. The chain couples TRBV9 to TRBJ2-7, with 13 nucleotides matching TRBD2. Trimming at V came to 4 bases and at J to 8 bases, leaving 6 bases not matched to a gene. The CDR3 totals 14 residues. Germline V gene sequence: CDR1 SGDLS, CDR2 YYNGEE. The CDR3 reads CASSIGTSGNQQYF. In nucleotides, the CDR3 is TGTGCCAGCAGCATCGGGACTAGCGGGAACCAGCAGTACTTC.

CDR3 nucleotide sequence: TGTGCCAGTAGTACCGGGACAGGGACCAATGAGCAGTTCTTC. Translation gives CASSTGTGTNEQFF. The chain joins TRBV19 to TRBJ2-1, with 9 bases matching TRBD1. Looked up from germline, CDR1 is LNHDA and CDR2 is SQIVND (reference sequence). CDR3 size: 14 residues. V was pared by 4 bases and J by 6 bases, with 4 bases of the junction left unmatched.

This chain's CDR3 is CASSRDRVYGYTF. The CDR3 DNA is TGCGCCAGCAGCCGCGACAGGGTCTATGGCTACACCTTC. The chain joins TRBV5-1 to TRBJ1-2, with TRBD1 matching over 7 bases. The CDR3 is made up of 13 amino acids. The V gene's germline CDR1 is SGHRS and CDR2 YFSETQ. The V segment lost 4 bases and the J segment 4 bases; nucleotides outside the gene matches: 4.

V and J are TRBV28 and TRBJ2-3, with 13 bases that match TRBD2. The ends lost 4 bases at V and 6 bases at J; junction bases unmatched: 7. Germline assignment: CDR1 MDHEN and CDR2 SYDVKM. The CDR3 consists of 16 residues. CDR3 sequence: CASSYRTSGSADTQYF. CDR3 nucleotide sequence: TGTGCCAGCAGTTACAGGACTAGCGGGAGCGCCGATACGCAGTATTTT.